The rows below give T cell receptor beta chains drawn from one sample of a study of blood T cells in healthy people across ages. Via MiXCR, TCRdb re-called the 5' RACE reads, giving one row per CDR3 protein. The data contain approximately 1.5 million distinct CDR3 sequences, around 40% of them singletons. Specimen: blood. The receptors come from a woman aged 18-29 years in good health. CDR3s include the opening cysteine and the closing phenylalanine or tryptophan. D genes are given only for firm matches. Where a row states a size, it is once, few, many or the class of an expanded clone; other rows omit it.

V: TRBV11-1; D: -; J: TRBJ2-1; size: many; DNA: TGTGCCAGCAGCTTAGGAGGGATGAACAATGAGCAGTTCTTC; CDR3: CASSLGGMNNEQFF
V: TRBV5-1; D: TRBD1; J: TRBJ2-5; size: few; DNA: TGCGCCAGCAGCATCTACAGGGGTCCAGAGACCCAGTACTTC; CDR3: CASSIYRGPETQYF
V: TRBV6-6; D: TRBD1; J: TRBJ1-1; size: few; DNA: TGTGCACTAGAGGGGGCTACTGAAGCTTTCTTT; CDR3: CALEGATEAFF
V: TRBV9; D: -; J: TRBJ2-5; size: -; DNA: TGTGCCAGCAGCGTAGGGGGGGTCCTTGAGACCCAGTACTTC; CDR3: CASSVGGVLETQYF
V: TRBV4-3; D: -; J: TRBJ2-3; size: few; DNA: TGCGCCAGCAGCCAAGAACGGAGCACCCCTAGCACAGATACGCAGTATTTT; CDR3: CASSQERSTPSTDTQYF
V: TRBV7-8; D: -; J: TRBJ2-5; size: -; DNA: TGTGCCAGCAGCTTAGGAGTTCGGGCTAGCTTAGGGCAAGAGACCCAGTACTTC; CDR3: CASSLGVRASLGQETQYF
V: TRBV10-1; D: -; J: TRBJ2-6; size: -; DNA: TGCGCCAGACTAATCAACGTCCTGACTTTC; CDR3: CARLINVLTF
V: TRBV4-1; D: -; J: TRBJ1-1; size: few; DNA: TGCGCCAGCAGCCAAGGTCCAGTCCTAGGAGAAGCTTTCTTT; CDR3: CASSQGPVLGEAFF
V: TRBV27; D: -; J: TRBJ2-3; size: once; DNA: TGTGCCAGCAGCGGGCGGCCAGGTACGCAGTATTTT; CDR3: CASSGRPGTQYF
V: TRBV20-1; D: TRBD2; J: TRBJ2-3; size: -; DNA: TGCAGTGAACTAGAGAGGCGGGGGAGCACAGATACGCAGTATTTT; CDR3: CSELERRGSTDTQYF
V: TRBV18; D: -; J: TRBJ1-2; size: many; DNA: TGTGCCAGCTCACCACGAGTAGCGACCGGCTACACCTTC; CDR3: CASSPRVATGYTF
V: TRBV29-1; D: -; J: TRBJ2-5; size: -; DNA: TGCAGCGGGCGCTTTGAGGACAATGAGCAGTACTTC; CDR3: CSGRFEDNEQYF
V: TRBV15; D: -; J: TRBJ2-5; size: -; DNA: TGTGCCACCAGCAGAGATGTTAGCCTCGAGACCCAGTACTTC; CDR3: CATSRDVSLETQYF
V: TRBV5-5; D: -; J: TRBJ1-2; size: few; DNA: TGTGCCAGCAGCTTTCTGGGGTTGGGGTACTATGGCTACACCTTC; CDR3: CASSFLGLGYYGYTF
V: TRBV6-5; D: -; J: TRBJ1-5; size: -; DNA: TGTGCCAGCAGAAAGGAAAATAGCAATCAGCCCCAGCATTTT; CDR3: CASRKENSNQPQHF
V: TRBV4-1; D: -; J: TRBJ1-1; size: -; DNA: TGCGCCAGCAGCCATGGGGTTCTGGGGGCAAACACTGAAGCTTTCTTT; CDR3: CASSHGVLGANTEAFF
V: TRBV3-1; D: -; J: TRBJ2-1; size: -; DNA: TGTGCCAGCAGCCATCAGCTCAGAAGGGGCGAGCAGTTCTTC; CDR3: CASSHQLRRGEQFF
V: TRBV11-1; D: -; J: TRBJ2-2; size: once; DNA: TGTGCCAGCAGCCCAGGGGGGGGCCAAAACACCGGGGAGCTGTTTTTT; CDR3: CASSPGGGQNTGELFF
V: TRBV29-1; D: -; J: TRBJ2-2; size: -; DNA: TGCAGCGTTCACAGGGTGAACACCGGGGAGCTGTTTTTT; CDR3: CSVHRVNTGELFF
V: TRBV12-3/TRBV12-4; D: -; J: TRBJ2-1; size: many; DNA: TGTGCCAGCAGTTTATGGGGGGCGACCTACAATGAGCAGTTCTTC; CDR3: CASSLWGATYNEQFF
V: TRBV2; D: TRBD1; J: TRBJ1-2; size: -; DNA: TGTGCCAGCACCCCGGACAGGGGGCGTGGTGGCTACACCTTC; CDR3: CASTPDRGRGGYTF
V: TRBV6-2/TRBV6-3; D: -; J: TRBJ2-6; size: -; DNA: TGTGCCAGCAAATGGTCAGTTGGGGCCAACGTCCTGACTTTC; CDR3: CASKWSVGANVLTF
V: TRBV20-1; D: -; J: TRBJ1-5; size: -; DNA: TGCAGTGCTAGATCCGGGAAGGGAAATCAGCCCCAGCATTTT; CDR3: CSARSGKGNQPQHF
V: TRBV12-3/TRBV12-4; D: -; J: TRBJ1-1; size: -; DNA: TGTGCCAGCAGTTTAGGAGGGCCCACTGAAGCTTTCTTT; CDR3: CASSLGGPTEAFF
V: TRBV20-1; D: TRBD1; J: TRBJ1-6; size: -; DNA: TGCAGTGCCACACACAGGGGATCACCCCTCCACTTT; CDR3: CSATHRGSPLHF
V: TRBV28; D: -; J: TRBJ2-1; size: -; DNA: TGTGCCAGCAGTTTGATAGGGTCCAATGAGCAGTTCTTC; CDR3: CASSLIGSNEQFF
V: TRBV6-5; D: -; J: TRBJ1-5; size: -; DNA: TGTGCCAGCAGTAAAACCGGGACTTGGGCGAATCAGCCCCAGCATTTT; CDR3: CASSKTGTWANQPQHF